This is a list of T cell receptor beta chains from one sample in a study of T cells in Graves' hyperthyroidism and ophthalmopathy. One entry per CDR3 protein results from TCRdb running MiXCR on the multiplex PCR reads. This sample has 340,000 or so distinct CDR3 sequences, with roughly 17% found just once. The sample taken for sequencing was blood. These receptors were collected from a man younger than 45 with Graves' hyperthyroidism. CDR3s include the opening cysteine and the closing phenylalanine or tryptophan. The order of the fields is clone size, J gene, D gene, V gene, CDR3 length, CDR3 protein, CDR3 DNA. D genes are given only for firm matches. Where a row states a size, it is once, few, many or the class of an expanded clone; other rows omit it.

. | TRBJ2-5 | TRBD2 | TRBV20-1 | 17 | CSANPPPGTSGQETQYF | TGCAGTGCTAACCCCCCCCCAGGGACTAGCGGCCAAGAGACCCAGTACTTC
. | TRBJ2-5 | . | TRBV2 | 12 | CASLSRAETQYF | TGTGCCAGCCTGTCTCGGGCTGAGACCCAGTACTTC
many | TRBJ1-2 | . | TRBV28 | 15 | CASSWGVDSRYGYTF | TGTGCCAGCAGTTGGGGGGTCGACAGTCGCTATGGCTACACCTTC
. | TRBJ1-5 | . | TRBV6-1 | 14 | CASSYPGDNQPQHF | TGTGCCAGCTCGTACCCAGGGGACAATCAGCCCCAGCATTTT
few | TRBJ2-7 | . | TRBV9 | 14 | CASSVGRGLREQYF | TGTGCCAGCAGCGTAGGGCGGGGCCTACGGGAGCAGTACTTC
. | TRBJ2-3 | . | TRBV24-1 | 15 | CATGGPGTAADTQYF | TGTGCCACCGGGGGCCCGGGGACGGCGGCAGATACGCAGTATTTT
many | TRBJ2-7 | . | TRBV28 | 13 | CASSPRTAYEQYF | TGTGCCAGCAGTCCCCGAACCGCCTACGAGCAGTACTTC
many | TRBJ2-5 | . | TRBV15 | 12 | CATSRVGETQYF | TGTGCCACCAGCAGAGTAGGGGAGACCCAGTACTTC
. | TRBJ2-2 | TRBD2 | TRBV6-1 | 16 | CASSPGLAGEGGELFF | TGTGCCAGCAGCCCCGGACTAGCGGGAGAGGGCGGGGAGCTGTTTTTT
few | TRBJ2-1 | . | TRBV24-1 | 13 | CATSDQLAGEQFF | TGTGCCACCAGTGATCAACTAGCTGGTGAGCAGTTCTTC
few | TRBJ1-6 | . | TRBV3-1 | 16 | CASSPRFSATNSPLHF | TGTGCCAGCAGCCCTCGTTTTAGCGCCACAAATTCACCCCTCCACTTT
. | TRBJ2-5 | TRBD1 | TRBV2 | 15 | CASWGPGQGGETQYF | TGTGCCAGCTGGGGTCCGGGACAGGGAGGTGAGACCCAGTACTTC
many | TRBJ1-5 | . | TRBV6-6 | 14 | CASSYSGSNQPQHF | TGTGCCAGCAGTTACTCAGGTAGCAATCAGCCCCAGCATTTT
many | TRBJ2-3 | . | TRBV28 | 16 | CASSRPGPDRTDTQYF | TGTGCCAGCAGCCGACCTGGACCTGACAGGACAGATACGCAGTATTTT
many | TRBJ2-7 | . | TRBV11-3 | 15 | CASSLGTGLSYEQYF | TGTGCCAGCAGCTTAGGCACCGGGCTCTCCTACGAGCAGTACTTC
few | TRBJ1-2 | TRBD1 | TRBV15 | 15 | CATSRDQQGGYGYTF | TGTGCCACCAGCAGAGATCAGCAGGGGGGGTATGGCTACACCTTC
many | TRBJ2-1 | . | TRBV29-1 | 12 | CSVLSQNNEQFF | TGCAGCGTCCTCAGCCAGAACAATGAGCAGTTCTTC
few | TRBJ2-1 | . | TRBV5-8 | 16 | CASSFGGIGSYNKQFF | TGTGCCAGCAGCTTTGGCGGGATTGGGTCCTACAATAAGCAGTTCTTC
. | TRBJ1-1 | . | TRBV5-1 | 14 | CASSLGWEVTEAFF | TGCGCCAGCAGCTTGGGGTGGGAAGTCACTGAAGCTTTCTTT
many | TRBJ2-1 | . | TRBV28 | 19 | CASSLSLTRGRFQDNEQFF | TGTGCCAGCAGTTTATCGCTTACCCGGGGACGCTTCCAGGACAATGAGCAGTTCTTC
many | TRBJ1-1 | . | TRBV28 | 14 | CASSIQGGDTEAFF | TGTGCCAGCAGTATACAGGGCGGCGACACTGAAGCTTTCTTT